What follows are 22 T cell receptor beta chains derived from one specimen sequenced in a study of blood T cell repertoires in COVID-19. Sequencing used immunoSEQ multiplex PCR; TCRdb keeps in-frame clones, though not all of them. The sample consists of 200,000 to 300,000 clones, 85% to 90% of them appearing once. Sequencing was carried out using peripheral blood. The receptors originated from a woman aged 40-49 years with acute or convalescent COVID-19.

The chain is built from TRBV18 and TRBJ2-7; D perhaps matches TRBD2 (6 bases). There are 15 residues in the CDR3. CDR1 is KGHSH and CDR2 is LQKENI in the germline V gene. Trimming stripped 2 bases from V and 3 bases from J, with 14 bases between. CDR3 residues: CASSPGEVGLYEQYV. The CDR3 DNA sequence: TGTGCCAGCTCACCAGGGGAAGTGGGACTCTACGAGCAGTACGTC.

This chain connects TRBV6-5 to TRBJ1-3; TRBD1 aligns across 7 bases. This CDR3 spans 15 amino acids. Germline values: CDR1 MNHEY, CDR2 SVGAGI. The V and J ends lost 5 bases and 3 bases, in that order; junction bases with no gene match: 7. The CDR3 DNA reads TGTGCCAGCAGTAGGGGGCGAGTCGGTGGAAACACCATATATTTT. Translating it yields CASSRGRVGGNTIYF.

V and J are TRBV7-3 and TRBJ1-1, with D perhaps matching TRBD1 (5 bases). The CDR3 has 14 amino acids. V was clipped by 1 base and J by 8 bases, with 14 bases between them. CDR1 SGHTA and CDR2 FQGTGA come from the germline V gene. The CDR3 coding sequence is TGTGCCAGCAGCTTAAATCCTGCGGGGCTCGAAGCTTTCTTT. It translates to CASSLNPAGLEAFF.

The chain recombines TRBV4-1 with TRBJ2-5, with a tentative D call TRBD2 (7 bases). The germline CDR1 and CDR2 sequences are MGHRA and YSYEKL. V was trimmed by 1 base and J by 2 bases, leaving 20 bases between them. This CDR3 has 18 residues. The CDR3 sequence: CASSQGGAGEILQETQYF. CDR3 DNA sequence: TGCGCCAGCAGCCAAGGGGGGGCGGGGGAGATCCTACAAGAGACCCAGTACTTC.

V gene TRBV24-1 combines with J gene TRBJ2-1; possible D gene TRBD2, 6 bases. The CDR3 is 14 amino acids. Germline-derived CDR1 and CDR2 are KGHDR and SFDVKD. V was shortened by 4 bases and J by 7 bases, with 13 bases between the two germline ends. This CDR3 is CATSESGVLNEQFF. CDR3 nucleotide sequence: TGTGCCACCAGTGAATCGGGGGTCTTGAATGAGCAGTTCTTC.

The gene calls are TRBV18 and TRBJ1-1, with D hard to call. V was trimmed by 0 bases and J by 0 bases, leaving 11 bases between them. CDR1 is KGHSH and CDR2 is LQKENI in the germline V gene. The CDR3 has 16 residues. CDR3 in amino acids: CASSPPTSLLNTEAFF. The CDR3 bases are TGTGCCAGCTCACCACCCACATCCTTATTGAACACTGAAGCTTTCTTT.

This clone was found a few times. This chain connects TRBV12-3 or TRBV12-4 to TRBJ1-6, with D unresolved. V lost 4 bases, J lost 11 bases, and 9 bases lay in between. The CDR3 covers 12 residues. CDR3 nucleotide sequence: TGTGCCAGCAGTTCTATCGGGACACCCCTCCACTTT. This encodes CASSSIGTPLHF.

Worth noting for this clone: Compared with germline, one end of the junction differs, possibly owing to a read error. J is TRBJ2-5 and V is TRBV5-1, with D possibly being TRBD2 (6 bases). In germline, CDR1 is SGHRS, CDR2 YFSETQ. The CDR3 covers 13 residues. The CDR3, as DNA: TGCGCCAGCAGATTGGGACTTCAAGAGACCCAGTACTTC. Amino acid sequence: CASRLGLQETQYF.

The chain carries TRBV9 and TRBJ1-4, with 9 bases fitting TRBD1. The germline V gene has CDR1 SGDLS and CDR2 YYNGEE. The CDR3 loop spans 15 amino acids. The junction had 9 bases not matched to a gene; V was cut back by 4 bases and J by 8 bases. CDR3 coding DNA: TGTGCCAGCAGCTGGGGACCGGGACAGGGAGAAAAACTGTTTTTT. This gives the protein CASSWGPGQGEKLFF. Looking up the rest from reference TRBV9 and TRBJ1-4 gives the full variable domain: DSGVTQTPKHLITATGQRVTLRCSPRSGDLSVYWYQQSLDQGLQFLIQYYNGEERAKGNILERFSAQQFPDLHSELNLSSLELGDSALYFCASSWGPGQGEKLFFGSGTQLSVL.

This clone showed up just once. CDR3 protein: CASSYSEFQETQYF. The CDR3 region has the DNA TGTGCCAGCAGTTACTCAGAGTTTCAAGAGACCCAGTACTTC. The V gene is TRBV6-5, the J gene TRBJ2-5; D ambiguous. The V gene's germline CDR1 is MNHEY and CDR2 SVGAGI. CDR3 length: 14 residues. V lost 0 bases and J 2 bases, leaving 7 bases between the germline ends.

The chain recombines TRBV19 with TRBJ2-5; D might be TRBD2 (6 bases). V was cut by 6 bases and J by 5 bases, with 13 bases left in between. Per the germline V gene, CDR1 is LNHDA and CDR2 is SQIVND (reference sequence). The CDR3 covers 13 residues. The CDR3 protein is CASRGARGETQYF. CDR3 DNA sequence: TGTGCCAGTAGAGGGGCCCGGGGGGAGACCCAGTACTTC.

This chain uses TRBV19 with TRBJ1-2; 8 positions agree with TRBD1. V lost 3 bases, J lost 1 base, and 1 base stayed unmatched. The length of the CDR3 is 14 residues. The germline gives CDR1 LNHDA, CDR2 SQIVND (reference sequence). CDR3 protein: CASSMDRVNYGYTF. CDR3 bases: TGTGCCAGTAGTATGGACAGGGTTAACTATGGCTACACCTTC.

The chain links TRBV19 to TRBJ2-3; 12 nucleotides line up with TRBD2. This CDR3 region has 15 residues. J gave up 0 bases and V 10 bases, and 5 bases lay outside the gene matches. The germline V gene encodes CDR1 LNHDA and CDR2 SQIVND (reference sequence). The CDR3 sequence: CATSGLAGSTDTQYF. The CDR3 region has the DNA TGTGCCACGTCCGGACTAGCGGGGAGCACAGATACGCAGTATTTT.

The rearrangement joins TRBV19 to TRBJ2-1; 11 nucleotides agree with TRBD2. The V segment lost 3 bases and the J segment 4 bases; nucleotides outside the gene matches: 5. CDR1 and CDR2 (germline): LNHDA, SQIVND (reference sequence). This CDR3 comprises 16 residues. The CDR3 nucleotides are TGTGCCAGTAGTATTGAAGGGACTAGCGGTTACAATGAGCAGTTCTTC. Protein: CASSIEGTSGYNEQFF.

This sequence joins TRBV7-7 and TRBJ2-5, with a possible D match to TRBD2 (5 bases). CDR3 length: 15 residues. V was cut by 5 bases and J by 4 bases, with 17 bases left in between. Germline CDR1 SSHAT, CDR2 FNYEAQ (reference sequence). The CDR3 DNA is TGTGCCAGCAGCGCTTTAGCGTCACCCCGAGAGACCCAGTACTTC. As protein: CASSALASPRETQYF.

The chain has TRBV19 and TRBJ2-5, with D unclear. The V and J ends lost 3 bases and 2 bases respectively, with 7 bases between them. From germline, CDR1 is LNHDA and CDR2 SQIVND (reference sequence). The CDR3 loop spans 13 amino acids. CDR3 amino acids: CASSIVLQETQYF. Written as DNA, the CDR3 is TGTGCCAGTAGTATTGTTCTGCAAGAGACCCAGTACTTC. The whole variable domain, filled in from reference TRBV19 and TRBJ2-5, reads DGGITQSPKYLFRKEGQNVTLSCEQNLNHDAMYWYRQDPGQGLRLIYYSQIVNDFQKGDIAEGYSVSREKKESFPLTVTSAQKNPTAFYLCASSIVLQETQYFGPGTRLLVL.

The J gene is TRBJ1-4, the V gene TRBV30; D possibly corresponds to TRBD1 (5 bases). Trimming cost V 5 bases and J 6 bases, with 16 bases left between them. CDR3 size: 14 residues. The germline CDR1 and CDR2 sequences are GTSNPN and SVGIG (reference sequence). CDR3 protein: CAWSLLGADEKLFF. CDR3 DNA: TGTGCCTGGTCTCTTTTAGGGGCAGATGAAAAACTGTTTTTT.

V usage is TRBV30 and J usage is TRBJ1-1, with a tentative D call TRBD1 (5 bases). V lost 2 bases, J lost 1 base, and 8 bases lay in between. Germline values: CDR1 GTSNPN, CDR2 SVGIG (reference sequence). The CDR3 loop spans 13 amino acids. The DNA of the CDR3 is TGTGCCTGGAGTATGGGGGGGAACACTGAAGCTTTCTTT. Residues: CAWSMGGNTEAFF.

This clone was seen only once. V gene TRBV3-1 (or the pseudogene TRBV3-2) combines with J gene TRBJ1-2; 7 bases agree with TRBD1. Germline V lookup: CDR1 LGHDT, CDR2 YNNKEL (reference sequence). V shed 0 bases, J shed 5 bases, and the junction held 6 bases outside the gene matches. This CDR3 contains 15 residues. The CDR3, as DNA: TGTGCCAGCAGCCAAGATGGCAGGGGGTGGTATGGCTACACCTTC. Translating it yields CASSQDGRGWYGYTF.

This sequence joins TRBV30 and TRBJ1-5, with D maybe TRBD1 (6 bases). Germline CDR1 and CDR2: GTSNPN and SVGIG (reference sequence). The CDR3 spans 15 residues. Trimming stripped 2 bases from V and 0 bases from J, with 11 bases between. CDR3 loop: CAWSQGQNSNQPQHF. The CDR3 region has the DNA TGTGCCTGGAGTCAGGGGCAAAATAGCAATCAGCCCCAGCATTTT. Full variable domain (remainder filled in from reference TRBV30 and TRBJ1-5): SQTIHQWPATLVQPVGSPLSLECTVEGTSNPNLYWYRQAAGRGLQLLFYSVGIGQISSEVPQNLSASRPQDRQFILSSKKLLLSDSGFYLCAWSQGQNSNQPQHFGDGTRLSIL.

The chain couples TRBV29-1 to TRBJ2-3; 7 nucleotides line up with TRBD2. The CDR3 loop spans 15 amino acids. Trimming cost V 3 bases and J 3 bases; bases outside gene matches: 9. CDR1 is SQVTM and CDR2 is ANQGSEA in the germline V gene. Written as DNA, the CDR3 is TGCAGCGTTGACACCGCGGGGGAAGGTACAGATACGCAGTATTTT. Encoded protein: CSVDTAGEGTDTQYF.

The chain employs TRBV7-6 and TRBJ1-1, with TRBD1 as a possible D gene (5 bases). V dropped 4 bases and J dropped 1 base, with 7 bases sitting between them. This CDR3 contains 13 residues. CDR1 is SGHVS, CDR2 FNYEAQ, per germline. CDR3 in amino acids: CASSSRENTEAFF. The CDR3 DNA follows: TGTGCCAGCAGCTCCAGGGAGAACACTGAAGCTTTCTTT.